The 7 T cell receptor beta chains below were found in one sample sequenced in a study of T cell repertoires in cytomegalovirus infection. TCRdb called the reads again in MiXCR, with one record for every CDR3 protein. The sample lists about 260,000 distinct CDR3 sequences; approximately 14% were seen once. The source material was PBMCs. These receptors were obtained from a human donor in good health (CMV status not recorded). Some clones in this sample may be carry-over from other donors' samples.

The chain joins TRBV20-1 to TRBJ2-4; the match to TRBD2 covers 8 bases. CDR1 is DFQATT, CDR2 SNEGSKA, per germline (reference sequence). Trimming at V came to 3 bases and at J to 0 bases, leaving 16 bases not matched to a gene. CDR3 size: 19 residues. The CDR3 DNA is TGCAGTGCTAGGGTCGTTGGAGCGGGGGAGATTTTAGCCAAAAACATTCAGTACTTC. It yields the protein CSARVVGAGEILAKNIQYF.

V gene TRBV3-1 combines with J gene TRBJ2-2, with D unclear. Germline CDR1 and CDR2: LGHDT and YNNKEL (reference sequence). The ends were cut back, 1 base at V and 5 bases at J, with 5 bases in the middle. The CDR3 length is 13 residues. CDR3 residues: CASSQGRTGELFF. CDR3 bases: TGTGCCAGCAGCCAAGGGAGAACCGGGGAGCTGTTTTTT.

This clonotype was seen a few times. The V and J genes are TRBV24-1 and TRBJ2-1; D is uncertain. Per germline, CDR1 KGHDR and CDR2 SFDVKD. The germline V and J ends were trimmed by 0 bases and 2 bases, with 10 bases remaining between them. The CDR3 totals 16 residues. CDR3 nucleotide sequence: TGTGCCACCAGTGATTTGACCCCGGGTACCTACAATGAGCAGTTCTTC. The encoded protein is CATSDLTPGTYNEQFF.

This clonotype has just a few counts. This chain connects TRBV19 to TRBJ1-5; perhaps TRBD1 as D (6 bases). V lost 0 bases and J lost 0, with 24 bases in between. The CDR3 spans 21 residues. From germline, CDR1 is LNHDA and CDR2 SQIVND (reference sequence). The CDR3 region is CASSIDLRGGRDSYSNQPQHF. CDR3 in DNA: TGTGCCAGTAGTATAGACTTGAGGGGGGGGAGAGACTCCTATAGCAATCAGCCCCAGCATTTT.

The table lists this clonotype with many counts. J is TRBJ1-4 and V is TRBV7-8; 10 bases fit TRBD1. Per germline, CDR1 SGHVS and CDR2 FQNEAQ. This CDR3 spans 15 amino acids. Losses at the gene ends were 6 bases for V and 6 bases for J; bases not matched to a gene: 7. The CDR3 bases are TGTGCCAGCAGTTTCCCCGGGACAGGGGATGAAAAACTGTTTTTT. This sequence encodes CASSFPGTGDEKLFF.

The chain employs TRBV11-2 and TRBJ1-2; no clear D. This CDR3 contains 12 residues. V shed 1 base and J shed 6 bases, with 6 bases lying between them. Germline CDR1 SGHAT, CDR2 FQNNGV. In DNA, the CDR3 is TGTGCCAGCAGCTTAGGTGGTCATGGCTACACCTTC. Residues: CASSLGGHGYTF. Together with reference TRBV11-2 and TRBJ1-2, the CDR3 gives the full variable domain: EAGVAQSPRYKIIEKRQSVAFWCNPISGHATLYWYQQILGQGPKLLIQFQNNGVVDDSQLPKDRFSAERLKGVDSTLKIQPAKLEDSAVYLCASSLGGHGYTFGSGTRLTVV.

The chain employs TRBV29-1 and TRBJ2-3; D is unresolved. Per the germline V gene, CDR1 is SQVTM and CDR2 is ANQGSEA. Trimming shortened V by 1 base and J by 4 bases, and 6 bases separated the two germline ends. The length of the CDR3 is 12 residues. The CDR3 loop reads CSVEVDPDTQYF. DNA of the CDR3: TGCAGCGTTGAAGTGGACCCAGATACGCAGTATTTT.